A single sample is the source of the 24 T cell receptor beta chains below, sequenced in a study of beta chain features in type 1 diabetes. Whole-study results and caveats: Type 1 diabetes patients showed a moderate but significant shortening of TCRB CDR3s in all four CD4+ subsets.

Antigen specificity for these receptors is unknown. cDNA synthesis used the whole RNA isolate, giving expressed TCRB sequences. Produced via immunoSEQ multiplex PCR; TCRdb's table is partial and in-frame only. This sample has about 68,000 clones, with 49% found just once. Sequencing input: central memory CD4+ T cells from blood. Receptor source: a man aged 25 to 45 with type 1 diabetes.

The gene calls are TRBV5-1 and TRBJ2-1; 9 nucleotides match TRBD2. V lost 1 base, J lost 6 bases, and 14 bases stayed unmatched. Germline V CDR1 and CDR2: SGHRS, YFSETQ. This CDR3 is built from 18 residues. The DNA of the CDR3 is TGCGCCAGCAGCTTGATACCTAGTGGGCGGGGGGGCGTCAATGAGCAGTTCTTC. Protein sequence: CASSLIPSGRGGVNEQFF.

The J gene is TRBJ1-2, the V gene TRBV7-9; D perhaps matches TRBD1 (5 bases). This CDR3 has 15 amino acids. The germline V gene encodes CDR1 SEHNR and CDR2 FQNEAQ (reference sequence). With 2 bases removed from V and 5 bases from J, the gap between germline ends came to 15 bases. CDR3 amino acids: CASSLRLDTSYGYTF. CDR3 sequence (DNA): TGTGCCAGCAGCTTAAGGCTGGACACTTCTTATGGCTACACCTTC.

This chain joins TRBV6-1 and TRBJ2-5, with D perhaps matching TRBD2 (6 bases). V shed 6 bases and J shed 5 bases, with 19 bases lying between them. Germline CDR1 and CDR2: MNHNS and SASEGT. CDR3 length equals 15 residues. The CDR3 DNA sequence: TGTGCCAGCAGGGAGCCGGGACTCGGGGGTGAGACCCAGTACTTC. Its protein product is CASREPGLGGETQYF.

The rearrangement uses TRBV6-1 and TRBJ1-3; D not resolved. The CDR3 extends over 14 amino acids. The germline V gene encodes CDR1 MNHNS and CDR2 SASEGT. Trimming pared 2 bases from V and 1 base from J, leaving 6 bases between. The CDR3 sequence is CASSEIGSGNTIYF. The CDR3 nucleotides read TGTGCCAGCAGTGAAATCGGGTCTGGAAACACCATATATTTT.

The chain carries TRBV30 and TRBJ1-1; a possible D gene is TRBD1 (5 bases). Germline lookup yields CDR1 GTSNPN and CDR2 SVGIG (reference sequence). The CDR3 covers 12 residues. Trimming stripped 4 bases from V and 3 bases from J, with 9 bases between. This CDR3 reads CAWTVGDTEAFF. The CDR3 bases are TGTGCCTGGACAGTAGGGGACACTGAAGCTTTCTTT.

This rearrangement joins TRBV5-1 to TRBJ2-5; 8 nucleotides line up with TRBD2. TRBJ2-7 matches the DNA end more closely, so the J call is doubtful. The CDR3 spans 13 residues. CDR1 and CDR2 (germline): SGHRS, YFSETQ. CDR3 residues: CASSPGGEVEQYF. CDR3 in DNA: TGCGCCAGCAGCCCGGGAGGGGAGGTCGAGCAGTACTTC.

A few counts support this clone. This rearrangement joins TRBV5-1 to TRBJ1-1, with D perhaps matching TRBD1 (6 bases). The germline gives CDR1 SGHRS, CDR2 YFSETQ. Trimming shortened V by 3 bases and J by 4 bases, and 10 bases separated the two germline ends. CDR3 length: 13 amino acids. The CDR3 protein is CASSYSGVTEAFF. CDR3 DNA sequence: TGCGCCAGCAGCTATTCAGGGGTCACTGAAGCTTTCTTT.

The genes are TRBV11-3 and TRBJ2-2; D is possibly TRBD2 (5 bases). The CDR3 extends over 16 amino acids. Trimming left V 0 bases short and J 5 bases short, with 13 bases between. Germline V gene data show CDR1 as SGHNT and CDR2 as YENEEA. The CDR3 protein is CASSLESGSGTGELFF. The CDR3 nucleotides read TGTGCCAGCAGCTTAGAGTCGGGATCGGGTACCGGGGAGCTGTTTTTT. Complete variable domain (other parts from reference TRBV11-3 and TRBJ2-2): EAGVVQSPRYKIIEKKQPVAFWCNPISGHNTLYWYLQNLGQGPELLIRYENEEAVDDSQLPKDRFSAERLKGVDSTLKIQPAELGDSAVYLCASSLESGSGTGELFFGEGSRLTVL.

This chain uses TRBV11-2 with TRBJ2-3; D may be TRBD2 (6 bases). This CDR3 has 14 amino acids. Trimming shortened V by 6 bases and J by 4 bases, and 14 bases separated the two germline ends. The germline CDR1 and CDR2 sequences are SGHAT and FQNNGV. For the CDR3, the DNA is TGTGCCAGCAGTCCCGGGACTTCGGCAGATACGCAGTATTTT. This encodes CASSPGTSADTQYF.

The V call is TRBV10-3, the J call TRBJ1-2; TRBD1 aligns across 10 bases. The CDR3 contains 11 residues. Germline CDR1 reads ENHRY; CDR2 reads SYGVKD. J lost 6 bases, V lost 8 bases, and 0 bases had no gene match. The CDR3 here is CAIGTGDGYTF. The CDR3 nucleotides are TGTGCCATCGGGACAGGGGATGGCTACACCTTC.

V and J are TRBV30 and TRBJ1-2, with D tentatively TRBD1 (5 bases). V was trimmed by 2 bases and J by 7 bases, leaving 8 bases between them. The germline V gene encodes CDR1 GTSNPN and CDR2 SVGIG (reference sequence). The CDR3 is made up of 11 amino acids. CDR3 in amino acids: CAWSPQGGYTF. The CDR3 DNA reads as TGTGCCTGGAGTCCCCAGGGTGGCTACACCTTC.

This chain connects TRBV7-8 to TRBJ2-5; TRBD2 agrees at 11 bases. There are 14 residues in the CDR3. The germline gives CDR1 SGHVS, CDR2 FQNEAQ. V was clipped by 4 bases and J by 5 bases; unmatched bases: 3. The CDR3 coding sequence is TGTGCCAGCAGCTCTTCTAGCGGGGGGGAGACCCAGTACTTC. Its protein product is CASSSSSGGETQYF.

A note on this clone: Compared with germline, one end of the junction differs, possibly owing to a read error. CDR3 nucleotides: TGTGCCAGCTCTCCACGACTAGCGGGAGGCAACAATGAGCAGTTCTTC. This encodes CASSPRLAGGNNEQFF. This sequence joins TRBV18 and TRBJ2-1; TRBD2 aligns across 13 bases. There are 16 residues in the CDR3. Germline V gives CDR1 KGHSH, CDR2 LQKENI.

The chain combines TRBV6-1 with TRBJ2-1, with 9 bases aligning to TRBD2. The germline V gene has CDR1 MNHNS and CDR2 SASEGT. The CDR3 has 15 residues. The trim removed 4 bases at V and 2 bases at J, leaving 3 bases unmatched. The CDR3 is CASSVLAGAYNEQFF. The CDR3 DNA follows: TGTGCCAGCAGTGTCTTAGCGGGGGCCTACAATGAGCAGTTCTTC.

The gene calls are TRBV27 and TRBJ2-1, with 13 bases matching TRBD2. V gave up 7 bases and J gave up 7 bases; unmatched junction bases: 10. The germline gives CDR1 MNHEY, CDR2 SMNVEV (reference sequence). The CDR3 sequence is 16 residues long. The CDR3 nucleotides are TGTGCCAGCACCCCGTGGACTAGCGGGAGTTCTAATGAGCAGTTCTTC. It codes for CASTPWTSGSSNEQFF.

The chain is built from TRBV18 and TRBJ1-2, with D hard to call. With 0 bases removed from V and 7 bases from J, the gap between germline ends came to 12 bases. The CDR3 contains 14 residues. Germline V gives CDR1 KGHSH, CDR2 LQKENI. The CDR3 reads CASSPPGRSLGYTF. The CDR3 bases are TGTGCCAGCTCACCACCGGGCAGGTCCCTTGGCTACACCTTC.

The V gene is TRBV5-5, the J gene TRBJ1-1; no clear D. The V end was cut by 0 bases, the J end by 7 bases, with 7 bases between. The germline CDR1 and CDR2 sequences are SGHKS and YYEKEE (reference sequence). The CDR3 extends over 12 amino acids. The CDR3 DNA reads as TGTGCCAGCAGCTTGGGCCGAGGTGAAGCTTTCTTT. Amino acid sequence: CASSLGRGEAFF.

This clone came up a few times. J is TRBJ1-1 and V is TRBV18, with TRBD1 matching over 8 bases. The trim removed 3 bases at V and 1 base at J, leaving 1 base unmatched. The CDR3 loop spans 14 amino acids. CDR1 is KGHSH, CDR2 LQKENI, per germline. This CDR3 reads CASSPTGGNTEAFF. DNA for the CDR3: TGTGCCAGCTCACCCACAGGGGGGAACACTGAAGCTTTCTTT.

This rearrangement joins TRBV10-3 to TRBJ2-1; 9 bases are a match to TRBD2. From germline, CDR1 is ENHRY and CDR2 SYGVKD. The ends lost 6 bases at V and 4 bases at J; junction bases unmatched: 10. CDR3 length: 16 residues. The CDR3 loop reads CAISQIAGAAYNEQFF. CDR3 nucleotides: TGTGCCATCAGCCAGATAGCGGGAGCAGCTTACAATGAGCAGTTCTTC.

This clone was observed a few times. This chain joins TRBV7-8 and TRBJ2-7; TRBD2 is a possible D gene (6 bases). Between the trimmed V and J ends, which lost 4 bases and 6 bases, there was a span of 16 bases. Germline CDR1 reads SGHVS; CDR2 reads FQNEAQ. This CDR3 region has 14 residues. The CDR3 coding sequence is TGTGCCAGCAGCTGGGGCGGGACGTCCGGCGAGCAGTACTTC. Residues: CASSWGGTSGEQYF. Using reference TRBV7-8 and TRBJ2-7 for the parts outside the CDR3, the full variable domain is GAGVSQSPRYKVAKRGQDVALRCDPISGHVSLFWYQQALGQGPEFLTYFQNEAQLDKSGLPSDRFFAERPEGSVSTLKIQRTQQEDSAVYLCASSWGGTSGEQYFGPGTRLTVT.

The chain links TRBV7-9 to TRBJ2-3; D may be TRBD1 (5 bases). Germline V gene data show CDR1 as SEHNR and CDR2 as FQNEAQ (reference sequence). The CDR3 runs to 15 residues. V was cut by 0 bases and J by 2 bases, with 9 bases left in between. CDR3 nucleotide sequence: TGTGCCAGCAGCTTAGCAAGGGGTTACACAGATACGCAGTATTTT. It encodes CASSLARGYTDTQYF.

CDR3 DNA: TGTGCCAGCTCACTCGGGGGGGAAGGCTACGAGCAGTACTTC. It specifies CASSLGGEGYEQYF. This chain joins TRBV18 and TRBJ2-7; TRBD2 matches at 8 bases. CDR1 KGHSH and CDR2 LQKENI come from the germline V gene. V lost 4 bases to trimming and J lost 3 bases; unmatched junction nucleotides: 5. This CDR3 has 14 residues.

This clone has more than one count but fewer than ten. The V gene is TRBV29-1, the J gene TRBJ2-3; 7 bases map to TRBD2. The germline CDR1 and CDR2 sequences are SQVTM and ANQGSEA. J lost 4 bases, V lost 4 bases, and 5 bases had no gene match. This CDR3 contains 13 residues. The CDR3 is CSVAPTSADTQYF. The CDR3 DNA reads TGCAGCGTTGCCCCAACTAGCGCAGATACGCAGTATTTT.

The rearrangement uses TRBV25-1 and TRBJ2-4; a possible D gene is TRBD2 (5 bases). The V gene lost 3 bases and the J gene lost 3 bases, with 12 bases spanning the gap. The germline CDR1 and CDR2 sequences are MGHDK and SYGVNS. This CDR3 region has 15 residues. DNA of the CDR3: TGTGCCAGCAGTGACCCGGGGTCACTCAAAAACATTCAGTACTTC. It is translated as CASSDPGSLKNIQYF.